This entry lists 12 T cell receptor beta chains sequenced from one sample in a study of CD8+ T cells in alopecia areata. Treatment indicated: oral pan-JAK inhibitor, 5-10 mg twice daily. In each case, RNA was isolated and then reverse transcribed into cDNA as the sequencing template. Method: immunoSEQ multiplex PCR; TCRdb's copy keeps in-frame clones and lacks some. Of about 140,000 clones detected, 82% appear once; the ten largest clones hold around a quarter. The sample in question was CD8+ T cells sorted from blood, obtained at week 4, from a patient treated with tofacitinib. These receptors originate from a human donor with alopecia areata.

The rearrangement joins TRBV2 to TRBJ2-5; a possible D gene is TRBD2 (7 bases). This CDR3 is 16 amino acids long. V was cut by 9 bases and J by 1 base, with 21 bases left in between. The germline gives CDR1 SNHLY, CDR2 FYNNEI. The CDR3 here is CASSGGPYVVQETQYF. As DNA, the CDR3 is TGTGCCAGTTCCGGGGGGCCGTACGTAGTCCAAGAGACCCAGTACTTC.

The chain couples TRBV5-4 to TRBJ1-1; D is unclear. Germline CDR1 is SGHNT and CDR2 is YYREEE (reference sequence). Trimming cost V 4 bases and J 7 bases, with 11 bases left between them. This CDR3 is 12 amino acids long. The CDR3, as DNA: TGTGCCAGCAGCCAACCGGGCGTTGAAGCTTTCTTT. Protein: CASSQPGVEAFF.

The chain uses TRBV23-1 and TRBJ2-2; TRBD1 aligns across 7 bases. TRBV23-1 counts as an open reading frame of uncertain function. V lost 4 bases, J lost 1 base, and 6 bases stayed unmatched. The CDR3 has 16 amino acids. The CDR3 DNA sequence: TGCGCCAGCAGTCGCACAGGGGATCGGAACACCGGGGAGCTGTTTTTT. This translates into CASSRTGDRNTGELFF.

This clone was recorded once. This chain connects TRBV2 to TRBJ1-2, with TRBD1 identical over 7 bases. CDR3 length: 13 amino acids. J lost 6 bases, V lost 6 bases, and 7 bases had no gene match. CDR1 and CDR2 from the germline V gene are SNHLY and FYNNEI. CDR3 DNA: TGTGCCAGCAGGAGAGGGACAGACAATGGCTACACCTTC. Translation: CASRRGTDNGYTF.

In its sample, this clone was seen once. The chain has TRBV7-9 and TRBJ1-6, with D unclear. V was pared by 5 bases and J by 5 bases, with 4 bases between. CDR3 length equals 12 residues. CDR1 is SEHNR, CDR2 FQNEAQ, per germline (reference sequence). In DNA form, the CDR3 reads TGTGCCAGCAGCAAGGATAATTCACCCCTCCACTTT. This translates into CASSKDNSPLHF.

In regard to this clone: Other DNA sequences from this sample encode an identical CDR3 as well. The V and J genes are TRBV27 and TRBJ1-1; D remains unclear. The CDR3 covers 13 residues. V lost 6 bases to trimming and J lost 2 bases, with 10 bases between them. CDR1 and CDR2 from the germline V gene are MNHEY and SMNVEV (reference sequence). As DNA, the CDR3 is TGTGCCAGCAGCCTGGCGGGTAACACTGAAGCTTTCTTT. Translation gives CASSLAGNTEAFF.

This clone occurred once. DNA for the CDR3: TGTGCCAGCAGTGGGGAGTGGGGCCAGGCCACTGAAGCTTTCTTT. Translating it yields CASSGEWGQATEAFF. This rearrangement joins TRBV2 to TRBJ1-1; the D gene is possibly TRBD1 (5 bases). Germline V CDR1 and CDR2: SNHLY, FYNNEI. Trimming left V 4 bases short and J 4 bases short, with 16 bases between. The CDR3 consists of 15 residues.

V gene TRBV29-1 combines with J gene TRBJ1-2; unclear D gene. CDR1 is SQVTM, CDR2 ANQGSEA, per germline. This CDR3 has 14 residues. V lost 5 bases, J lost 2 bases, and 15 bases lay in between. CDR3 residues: CSVTGGRPNYGYTF. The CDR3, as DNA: TGCAGCGTTACGGGCGGCAGACCAAACTATGGCTACACCTTC.

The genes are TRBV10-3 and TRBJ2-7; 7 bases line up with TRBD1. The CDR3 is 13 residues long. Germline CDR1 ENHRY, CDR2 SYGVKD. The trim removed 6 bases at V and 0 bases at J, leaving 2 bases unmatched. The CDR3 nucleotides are TGTGCCATCAGGGACAGGAGCTCCTACGAGCAGTACTTC. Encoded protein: CAIRDRSSYEQYF.

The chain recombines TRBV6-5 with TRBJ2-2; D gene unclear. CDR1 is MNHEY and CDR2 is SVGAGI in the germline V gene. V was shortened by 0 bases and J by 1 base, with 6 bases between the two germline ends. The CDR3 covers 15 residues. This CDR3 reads CASSYSFRNTGELFF. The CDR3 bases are TGTGCCAGCAGTTACTCCTTTAGGAACACCGGGGAGCTGTTTTTT.

CDR3 sequence: CASSLGRRTNGELFF. CDR3 sequence (DNA): TGCGCCAGCAGCTTGGGGCGGAGAACAAACGGGGAGCTGTTTTTT. V usage is TRBV5-1 and J usage is TRBJ2-2; D is undetermined. The ends were cut back, 0 bases at V and 7 bases at J, with 13 bases in the middle. The germline V gene has CDR1 SGHRS and CDR2 YFSETQ. The CDR3 has 15 amino acids.

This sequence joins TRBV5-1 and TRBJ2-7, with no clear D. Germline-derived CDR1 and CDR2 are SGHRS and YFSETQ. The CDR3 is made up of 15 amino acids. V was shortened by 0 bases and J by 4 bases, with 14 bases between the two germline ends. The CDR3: CASSLDSKPIYEQYF. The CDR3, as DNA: TGCGCCAGCAGCTTGGACTCGAAGCCGATATACGAGCAGTACTTC.